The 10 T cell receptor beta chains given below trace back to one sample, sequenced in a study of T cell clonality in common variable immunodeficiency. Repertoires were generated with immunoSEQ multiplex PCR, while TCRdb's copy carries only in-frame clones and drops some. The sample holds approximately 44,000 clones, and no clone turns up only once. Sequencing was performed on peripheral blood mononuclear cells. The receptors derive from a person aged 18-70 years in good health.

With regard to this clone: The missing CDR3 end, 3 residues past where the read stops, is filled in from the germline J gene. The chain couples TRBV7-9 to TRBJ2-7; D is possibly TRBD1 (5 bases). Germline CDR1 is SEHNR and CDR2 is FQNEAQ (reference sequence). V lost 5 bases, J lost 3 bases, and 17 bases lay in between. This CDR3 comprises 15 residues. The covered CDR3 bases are TGTGCCAGCAGCCCTGAGCCGAAGGGGAACTACGAG. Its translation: CASSPEPKGNYE. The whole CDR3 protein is CASSPEPKGNYEQYF.

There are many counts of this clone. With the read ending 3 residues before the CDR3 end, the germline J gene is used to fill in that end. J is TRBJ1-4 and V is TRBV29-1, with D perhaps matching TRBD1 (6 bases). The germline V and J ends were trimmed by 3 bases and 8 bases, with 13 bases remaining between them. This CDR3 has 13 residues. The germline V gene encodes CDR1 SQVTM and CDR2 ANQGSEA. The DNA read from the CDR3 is TGCAGCGTTGATGGTCAAAGGGGGGAAAAA. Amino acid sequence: CSVDGQRGEK. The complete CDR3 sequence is CSVDGQRGEKLFF.

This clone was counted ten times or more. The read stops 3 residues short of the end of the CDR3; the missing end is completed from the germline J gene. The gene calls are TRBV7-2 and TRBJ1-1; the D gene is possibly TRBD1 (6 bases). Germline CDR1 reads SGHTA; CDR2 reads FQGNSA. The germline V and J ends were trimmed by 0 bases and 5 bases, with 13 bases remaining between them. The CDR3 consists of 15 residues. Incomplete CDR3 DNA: TGTGCCAGCAGCTTAGCCGGGGGGCAGTATACTGAA. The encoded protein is CASSLAGGQYTE. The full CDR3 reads CASSLAGGQYTEAFF.

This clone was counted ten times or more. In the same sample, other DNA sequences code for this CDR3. The covered CDR3 bases are TGCGCCAGCAGAGGACTAGCGCCTAGCACAGATACG. It encodes CASRGLAPSTDT. The entire CDR3 sequence reads CASRGLAPSTDTQYF. V usage is TRBV10-1 and J usage is TRBJ2-3; 9 bases line up with TRBD2. The read halts 3 residues ahead of the CDR3 end, with the missing end drawn from the germline J gene. This CDR3 comprises 15 residues. Germline V CDR1 and CDR2: WNHNN, SYGVQD (reference sequence). Trimming took 6 bases from V and 0 from J; bases not matched to a gene: 4.

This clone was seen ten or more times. The part of the CDR3 DNA that was read is TGTGCCAGCAGCTCCTTAGTGGCCGGGGAG. Its protein is CASSSLVAGE. In full, the CDR3 reads CASSSLVAGELFF. The chain recombines TRBV7-9 with TRBJ2-2; D not certain. Coverage ceases 3 residues before the CDR3 finishes, and the germline J gene fills in the end. The length of the CDR3 is 13 residues. Germline CDR1 reads SEHNR; CDR2 reads FQNEAQ (reference sequence). V lost 4 bases and J 6 bases, leaving 9 bases between the germline ends.

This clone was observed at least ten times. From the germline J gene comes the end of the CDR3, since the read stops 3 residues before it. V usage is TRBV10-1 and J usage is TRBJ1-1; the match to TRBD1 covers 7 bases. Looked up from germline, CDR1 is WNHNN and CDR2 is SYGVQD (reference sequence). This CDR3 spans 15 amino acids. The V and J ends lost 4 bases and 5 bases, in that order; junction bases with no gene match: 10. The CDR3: CASSGRQGGGTEAFF. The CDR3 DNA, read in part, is TGCGCCAGCAGTGGTAGACAGGGAGGAGGAACTGAA.

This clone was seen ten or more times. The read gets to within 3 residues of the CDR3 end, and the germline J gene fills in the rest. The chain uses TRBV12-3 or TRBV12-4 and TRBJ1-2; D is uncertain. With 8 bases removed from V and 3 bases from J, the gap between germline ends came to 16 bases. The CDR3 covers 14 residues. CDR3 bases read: TGTGCCAGCGCCGGGGTACCCCCTTACTATGGC. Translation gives CASAGVPPYYG. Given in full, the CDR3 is CASAGVPPYYGYTF.

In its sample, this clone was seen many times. The CDR3 bases that were read are TGTGCCAGCAGCTCCACACTAGCCAGCTCCTACAATGAG. Translation gives CASSSTLASSYNE. The entire CDR3 protein reads CASSSTLASSYNEQFF. The chain joins TRBV7-7 to TRBJ2-1; D is perhaps TRBD2 (6 bases). Read data end 3 residues before the CDR3 end; the end is taken from the germline J gene. The V end lost 4 bases, the J end lost 0 bases, and 13 bases lay between the germline ends. CDR3 length: 16 residues. Germline V gene lookup returns CDR1 SSHAT and CDR2 FNYEAQ (reference sequence).

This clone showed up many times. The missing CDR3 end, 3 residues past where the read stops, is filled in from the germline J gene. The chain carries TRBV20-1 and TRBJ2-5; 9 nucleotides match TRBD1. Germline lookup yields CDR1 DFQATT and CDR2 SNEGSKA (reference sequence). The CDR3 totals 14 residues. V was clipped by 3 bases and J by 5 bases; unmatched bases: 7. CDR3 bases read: TGCAGTGCTAGTCGAACAGGGGGCCTGGAGACC. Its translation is CSASRTGGLET. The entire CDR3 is CSASRTGGLETQYF.

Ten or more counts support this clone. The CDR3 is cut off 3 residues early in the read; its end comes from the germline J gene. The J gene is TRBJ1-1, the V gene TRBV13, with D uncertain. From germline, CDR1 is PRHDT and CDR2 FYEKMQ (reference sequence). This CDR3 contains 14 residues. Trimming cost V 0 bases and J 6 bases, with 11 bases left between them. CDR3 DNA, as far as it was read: TGTGCCAGCAGCTTAGGACCAGGTCTCCCTGAA. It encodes CASSLGPGLPE. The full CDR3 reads CASSLGPGLPEAFF.